This TCR beta chain was captured in a study of T cell changes during pregnancy in multiple sclerosis. The method was immunoSEQ multiplex PCR; TCRdb's version includes in-frame clones alone and lacks a portion of them. Here the sample spans fewer than 45,000 clones, more than 85% being singletons. CDR3 length equals 16 residues. The clonotype comes from a female donor with multiple sclerosis, enrolled in a pregnancy study. The chain combines TRBV21-1 with TRBJ2-2; TRBD1, the table's D call, was not compared with the DNA. TRBV21-1 is marked as a pseudogene. This specimen consisted of CD4+ T cells from peripheral blood mononuclear cells, obtained in the third trimester of pregnancy. The CDR3 loop is CASSNPDRANTGELFF. Here the CDR3 DNA reads TGTGCCAGCAGCAACCCGGACAGGGCGAACACCGGGGAGCTGTTTTTT.